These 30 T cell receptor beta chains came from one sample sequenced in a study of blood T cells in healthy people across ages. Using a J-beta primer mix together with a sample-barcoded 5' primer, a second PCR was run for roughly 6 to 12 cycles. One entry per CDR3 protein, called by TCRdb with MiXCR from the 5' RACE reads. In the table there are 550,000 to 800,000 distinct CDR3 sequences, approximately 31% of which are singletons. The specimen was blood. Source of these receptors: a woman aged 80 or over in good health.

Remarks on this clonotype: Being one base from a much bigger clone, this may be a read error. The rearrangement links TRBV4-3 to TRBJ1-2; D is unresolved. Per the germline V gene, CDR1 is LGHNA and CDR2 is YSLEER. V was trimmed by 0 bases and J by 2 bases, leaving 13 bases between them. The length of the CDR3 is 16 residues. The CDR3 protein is CASSQDWPEPNYGYTF. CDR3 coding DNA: TGCGCCAGCAGCCAAGATTGGCCAGAGCCCAACTATGGCTACACCTTC.

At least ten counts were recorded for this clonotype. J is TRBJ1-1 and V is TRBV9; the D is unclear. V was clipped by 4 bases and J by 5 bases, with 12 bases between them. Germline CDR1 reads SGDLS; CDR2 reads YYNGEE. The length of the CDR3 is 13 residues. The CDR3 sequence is CASSRDGKTEAFF. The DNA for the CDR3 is TGTGCCAGCAGCCGAGACGGAAAGACTGAAGCTTTCTTT.

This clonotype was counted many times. This chain's CDR3 is CASSLAPREQYF. The CDR3 nucleotides read TGTGCCAGCAGCTTAGCGCCTAGGGAGCAGTACTTC. The chain combines TRBV7-9 with TRBJ2-7; D uncertain. Germline CDR1 is SEHNR and CDR2 is FQNEAQ (reference sequence). The CDR3 runs 12 residues. Trimming pared 0 bases from V and 7 bases from J, leaving 7 bases between.

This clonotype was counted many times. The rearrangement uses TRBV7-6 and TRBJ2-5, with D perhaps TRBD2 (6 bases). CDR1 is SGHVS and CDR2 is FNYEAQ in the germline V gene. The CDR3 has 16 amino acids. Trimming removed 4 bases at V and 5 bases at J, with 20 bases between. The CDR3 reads CASSSSGQGGWETQYF. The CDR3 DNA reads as TGTGCCAGCAGCTCTTCCGGGCAGGGAGGATGGGAGACCCAGTACTTC.

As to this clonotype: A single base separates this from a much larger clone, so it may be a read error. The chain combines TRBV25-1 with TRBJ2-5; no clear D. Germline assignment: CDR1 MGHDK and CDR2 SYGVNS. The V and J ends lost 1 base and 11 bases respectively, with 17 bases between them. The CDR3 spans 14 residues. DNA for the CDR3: TGTGCCAGCAGTGAATCGGGCTTATTAAATGAGCAGTACTTC. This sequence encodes CASSESGLLNEQYF.

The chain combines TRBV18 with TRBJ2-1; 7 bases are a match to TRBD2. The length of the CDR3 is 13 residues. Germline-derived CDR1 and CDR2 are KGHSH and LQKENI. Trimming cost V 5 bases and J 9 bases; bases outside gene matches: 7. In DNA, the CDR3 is TGTGCCAGCTCATCCGGGGGAGGGAGTGAGCAGTTCTTC. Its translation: CASSSGGGSEQFF.

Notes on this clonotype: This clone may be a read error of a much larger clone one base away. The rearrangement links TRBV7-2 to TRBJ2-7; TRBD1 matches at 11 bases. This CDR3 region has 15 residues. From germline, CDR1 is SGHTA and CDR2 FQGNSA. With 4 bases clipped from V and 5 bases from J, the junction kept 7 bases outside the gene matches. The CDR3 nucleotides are TGTGCCAGCAGCTCGACCGGGACAGGGGGACACGAGCAGTACTTC. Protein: CASSSTGTGGHEQYF.

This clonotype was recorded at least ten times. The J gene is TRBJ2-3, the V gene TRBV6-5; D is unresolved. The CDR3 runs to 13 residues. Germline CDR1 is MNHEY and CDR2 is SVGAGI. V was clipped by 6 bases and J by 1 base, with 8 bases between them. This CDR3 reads CASSDIGTDTQYF. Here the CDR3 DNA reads TGTGCCAGCAGCGACATAGGCACAGATACGCAGTATTTT.

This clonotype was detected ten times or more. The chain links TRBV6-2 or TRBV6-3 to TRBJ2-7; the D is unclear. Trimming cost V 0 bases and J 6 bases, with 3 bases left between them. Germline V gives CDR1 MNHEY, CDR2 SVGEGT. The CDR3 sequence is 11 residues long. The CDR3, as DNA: TGTGCCAGCAGTTACTCGAGCGAGCAGTACTTC. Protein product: CASSYSSEQYF.

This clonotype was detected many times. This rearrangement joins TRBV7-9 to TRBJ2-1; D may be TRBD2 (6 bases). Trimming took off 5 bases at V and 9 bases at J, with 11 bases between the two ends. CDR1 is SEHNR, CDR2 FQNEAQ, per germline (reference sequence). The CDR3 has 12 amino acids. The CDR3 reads CASSLPGGEQFF. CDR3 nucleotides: TGTGCCAGCAGCCTGCCCGGGGGTGAGCAGTTCTTC.

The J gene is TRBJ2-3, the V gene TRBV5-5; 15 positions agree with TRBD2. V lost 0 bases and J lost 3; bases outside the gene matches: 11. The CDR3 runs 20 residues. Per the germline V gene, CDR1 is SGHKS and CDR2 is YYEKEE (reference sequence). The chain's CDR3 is CASSLDGLAGGWFRTDTQYF. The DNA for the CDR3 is TGTGCCAGCAGCTTGGACGGACTAGCGGGGGGGTGGTTTCGGACAGATACGCAGTATTTT.

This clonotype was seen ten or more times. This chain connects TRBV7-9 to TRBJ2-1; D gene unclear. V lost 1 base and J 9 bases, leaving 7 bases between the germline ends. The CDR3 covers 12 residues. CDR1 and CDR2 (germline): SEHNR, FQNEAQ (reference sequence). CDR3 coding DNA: TGTGCCAGCAGCTTAGGGCTAACTGAGCAGTTCTTC. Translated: CASSLGLTEQFF.

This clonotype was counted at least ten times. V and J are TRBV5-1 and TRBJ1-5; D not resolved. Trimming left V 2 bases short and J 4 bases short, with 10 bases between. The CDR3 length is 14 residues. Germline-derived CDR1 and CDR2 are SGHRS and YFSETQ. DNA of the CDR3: TGCGCCAGCAGCTTATCTACGGGGAATCAGCCCCAGCATTTT. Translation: CASSLSTGNQPQHF.

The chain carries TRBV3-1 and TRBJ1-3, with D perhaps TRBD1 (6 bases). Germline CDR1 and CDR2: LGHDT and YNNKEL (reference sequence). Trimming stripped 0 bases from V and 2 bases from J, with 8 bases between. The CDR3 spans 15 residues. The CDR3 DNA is TGTGCCAGCAGCCAAGAGGGGGCTGCTGGAAACACCATATATTTT. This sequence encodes CASSQEGAAGNTIYF.

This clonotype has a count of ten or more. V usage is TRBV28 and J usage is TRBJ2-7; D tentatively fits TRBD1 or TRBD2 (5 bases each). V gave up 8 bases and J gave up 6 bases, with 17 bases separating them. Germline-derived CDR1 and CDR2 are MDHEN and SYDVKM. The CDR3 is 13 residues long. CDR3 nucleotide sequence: TGTGCCAGCCAAGGGGACCCGCCCCCCGAGCAGTACTTC. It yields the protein CASQGDPPPEQYF.

Here the CDR3 DNA reads TGCGCCAGCAGCCACGGACTAGCGGGAACTGGGCCCTACAATGAGCAGTTCTTC. It codes for CASSHGLAGTGPYNEQFF. This chain links TRBV4-1 with TRBJ2-1; 12 bases fit TRBD2. Germline V gene lookup returns CDR1 MGHRA and CDR2 YSYEKL. The CDR3 is 18 residues long. J was trimmed by 2 bases and V by 3 bases; bases with no gene match: 8.

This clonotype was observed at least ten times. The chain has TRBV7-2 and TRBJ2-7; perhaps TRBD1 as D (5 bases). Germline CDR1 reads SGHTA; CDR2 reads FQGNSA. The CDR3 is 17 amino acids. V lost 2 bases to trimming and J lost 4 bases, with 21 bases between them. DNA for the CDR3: TGTGCCAGCAGCTTAAATAGTGCAGGGTGGGTCCCTTACGAGCAGTACTTC. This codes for CASSLNSAGWVPYEQYF.

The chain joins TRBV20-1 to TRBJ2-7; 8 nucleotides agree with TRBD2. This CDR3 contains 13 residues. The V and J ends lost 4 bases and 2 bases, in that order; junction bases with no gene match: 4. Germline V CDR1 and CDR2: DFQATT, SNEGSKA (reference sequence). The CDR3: CSAIGGRTYEQYF. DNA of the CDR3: TGCAGTGCTATAGGCGGGAGGACCTACGAGCAGTACTTC.

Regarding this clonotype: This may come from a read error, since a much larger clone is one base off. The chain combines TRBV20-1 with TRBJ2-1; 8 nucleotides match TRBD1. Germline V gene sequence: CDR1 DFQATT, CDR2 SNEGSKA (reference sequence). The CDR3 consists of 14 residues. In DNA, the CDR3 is TGCAGTGCTAGGTCAGGGGGCCCCTACAAGGAGCAGTTCTTC. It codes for CSARSGGPYKEQFF.

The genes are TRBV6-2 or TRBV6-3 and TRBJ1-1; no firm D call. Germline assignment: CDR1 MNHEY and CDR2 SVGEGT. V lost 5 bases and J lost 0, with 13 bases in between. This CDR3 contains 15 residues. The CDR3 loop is CASSLGTNMNTEAFF. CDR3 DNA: TGTGCCAGCAGTCTTGGAACCAACATGAACACTGAAGCTTTCTTT.

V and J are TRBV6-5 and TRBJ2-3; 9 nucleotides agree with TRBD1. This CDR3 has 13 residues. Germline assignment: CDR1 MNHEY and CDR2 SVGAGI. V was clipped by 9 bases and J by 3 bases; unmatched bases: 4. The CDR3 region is CASRDRATDTQYF. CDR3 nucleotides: TGTGCCAGTCGGGACAGGGCGACAGATACGCAGTATTTT.

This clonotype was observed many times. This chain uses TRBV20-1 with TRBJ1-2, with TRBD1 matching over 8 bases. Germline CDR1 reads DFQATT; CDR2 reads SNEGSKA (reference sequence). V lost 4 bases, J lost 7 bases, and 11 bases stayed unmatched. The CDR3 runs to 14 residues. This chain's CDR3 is CSAKRTGHGFGYTF. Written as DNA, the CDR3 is TGCAGTGCTAAAAGGACAGGGCACGGGTTTGGCTACACCTTC.

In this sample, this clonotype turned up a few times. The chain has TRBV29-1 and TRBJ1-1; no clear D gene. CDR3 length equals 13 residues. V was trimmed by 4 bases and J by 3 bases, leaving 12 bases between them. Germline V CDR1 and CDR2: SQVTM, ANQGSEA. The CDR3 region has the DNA TGCAGCGTTGGAAGTGGGAGGGACACTGAAGCTTTCTTT. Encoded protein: CSVGSGRDTEAFF.

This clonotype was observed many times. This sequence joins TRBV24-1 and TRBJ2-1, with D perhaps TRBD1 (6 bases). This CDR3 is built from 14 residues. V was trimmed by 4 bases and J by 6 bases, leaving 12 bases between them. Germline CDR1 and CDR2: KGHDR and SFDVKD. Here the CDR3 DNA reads TGTGCCACCAGTGACACGATAGGGGGCAATGAGCAGTTCTTC. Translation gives CATSDTIGGNEQFF.

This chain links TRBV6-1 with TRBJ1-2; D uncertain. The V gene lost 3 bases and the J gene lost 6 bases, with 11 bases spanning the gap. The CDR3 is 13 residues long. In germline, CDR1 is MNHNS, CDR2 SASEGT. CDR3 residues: CASSDFLDDGYTF. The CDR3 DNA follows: TGTGCCAGCAGTGACTTCTTGGACGATGGCTACACCTTC.

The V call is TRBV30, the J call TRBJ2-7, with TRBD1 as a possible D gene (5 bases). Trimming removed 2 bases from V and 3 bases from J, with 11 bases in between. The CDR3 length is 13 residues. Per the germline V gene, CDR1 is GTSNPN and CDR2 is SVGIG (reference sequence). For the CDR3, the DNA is TGTGCCTGGAGTCCCCAGGGCTTCTACGAGCAGTACTTC. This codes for CAWSPQGFYEQYF.

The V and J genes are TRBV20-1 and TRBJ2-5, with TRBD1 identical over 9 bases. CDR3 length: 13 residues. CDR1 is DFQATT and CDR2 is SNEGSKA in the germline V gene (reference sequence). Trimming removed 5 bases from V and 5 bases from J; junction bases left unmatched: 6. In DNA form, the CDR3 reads TGCAGTGCTGGGACAGGGATGGTGGAGACCCAGTACTTC. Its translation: CSAGTGMVETQYF.

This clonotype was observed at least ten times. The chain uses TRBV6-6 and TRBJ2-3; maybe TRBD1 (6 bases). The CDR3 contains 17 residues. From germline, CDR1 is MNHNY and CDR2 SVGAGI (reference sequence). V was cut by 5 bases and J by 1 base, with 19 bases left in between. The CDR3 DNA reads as TGTGCCAGCAGTAGATACAGGGTGGGTGACGGCACAGATACGCAGTATTTT. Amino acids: CASSRYRVGDGTDTQYF.

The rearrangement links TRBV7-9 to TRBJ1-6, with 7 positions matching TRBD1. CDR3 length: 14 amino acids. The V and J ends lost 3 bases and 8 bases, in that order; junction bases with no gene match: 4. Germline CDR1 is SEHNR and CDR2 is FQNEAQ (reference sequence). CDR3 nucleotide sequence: TGTGCCAGCAGCTTCGGGCAGGGGGATTCACCCCTCCACTTT. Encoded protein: CASSFGQGDSPLHF.

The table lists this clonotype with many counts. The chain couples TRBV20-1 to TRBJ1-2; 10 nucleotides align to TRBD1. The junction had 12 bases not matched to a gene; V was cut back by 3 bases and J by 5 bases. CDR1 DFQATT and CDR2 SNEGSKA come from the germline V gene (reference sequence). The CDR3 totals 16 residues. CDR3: CSASVSGQGFFYGYTF. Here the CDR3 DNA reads TGCAGTGCTAGCGTGTCGGGACAGGGGTTTTTTTATGGCTACACCTTC.